The sequence of this TCR beta chain was determined in a study of post-analysis software for immune sequencing data. Study context: The study covered relapsing-remitting, secondary progressive and progressive-relapsing courses of multiple sclerosis. Broader study findings: People with multiple sclerosis had a significantly lower normalized Chao1 diversity than controls did. When the samples were clustered directly with F measure, those that had been prepared in the same batch showed strong co-clustering.

For this clonotype: What it binds is not known.

Prepared libraries of TCR beta cDNA carried unique molecular identifiers. Some 500,000 cDNA molecules were obtained per 1 to 10 million input T cells. TCRdb itself ran the PCR reads through MiXCR, one entry per CDR3 protein. Of hundreds of thousands of distinct CDR3 sequences listed, approximately 30% are singletons. The source is a girl under 18 with multiple sclerosis. Specimen: blood.

Here the CDR3 DNA reads TGTGCCAGCAGATTGACTAGCGGGGGAACCCAGTACTTC. It is translated as CASRLTSGGTQYF. The chain carries TRBV3-1 and TRBJ2-5; TRBD2 aligns across 12 bases. Germline trimming cut 6 bases from V and 8 bases from J; bases unmatched to any gene: 4. The germline gives CDR1 LGHDT, CDR2 YNNKEL (reference sequence). This CDR3 has 13 residues.